The clone carrying this T cell receptor (beta chain) has more than one count but fewer than ten. The antigen is not known. The CDR3 contains 16 residues. V trimming: 4 bases; J trimming: 2 bases; junction bases outside the gene matches: 8. CDR1 is SGDLS and CDR2 is YYNGEE in the germline V gene. The entry originates in a study of vaccination and CD4 T cells after COVID-19. CD4+ T cells that had been cultured provided DNA sequenced with the Oncomine TCR Beta short-read assay. TCRdb reanalysed the PCR reads using MiXCR and keeps one entry per CDR3 protein. The sample shows over 20,000 distinct CDR3 sequences, roughly 44% of them seen only once. Treatment of the sample: approximately 9-day PBMC culture with coronavirus spike peptide pools or control peptides (ViraFEST assay).

The clonotype was recovered from a human donor who received a COVID-19 vaccine. The rearrangement links TRBV9 to TRBJ2-3, with TRBD2 matching 9 bases. Specimen: CD4+ T cells from blood, cultured in vitro, collected before SARS-CoV-2 vaccination. DNA for the CDR3: TGTGCCAGCAGCCCCCCCCCTAGCGGGGTCACAGATACGCAGTATTTT. It codes for CASSPPPSGVTDTQYF.